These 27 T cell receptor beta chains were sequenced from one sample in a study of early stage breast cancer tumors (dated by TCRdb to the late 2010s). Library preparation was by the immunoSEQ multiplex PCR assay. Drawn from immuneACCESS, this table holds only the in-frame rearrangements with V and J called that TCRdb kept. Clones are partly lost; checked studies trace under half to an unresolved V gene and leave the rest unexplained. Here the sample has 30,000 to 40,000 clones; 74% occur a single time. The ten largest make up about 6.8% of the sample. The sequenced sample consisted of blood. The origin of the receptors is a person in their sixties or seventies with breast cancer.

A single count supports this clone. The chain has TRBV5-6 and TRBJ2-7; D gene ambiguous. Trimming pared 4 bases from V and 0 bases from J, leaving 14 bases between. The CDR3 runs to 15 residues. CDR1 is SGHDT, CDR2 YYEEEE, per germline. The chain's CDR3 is CASSRLGVFSYEQYF. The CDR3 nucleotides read TGTGCCAGCAGCCGCCTTGGGGTGTTCTCCTACGAGCAGTACTTC.

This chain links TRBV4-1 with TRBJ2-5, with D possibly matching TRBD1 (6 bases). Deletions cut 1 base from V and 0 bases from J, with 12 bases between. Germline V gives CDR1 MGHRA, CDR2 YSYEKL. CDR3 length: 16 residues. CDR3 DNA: TGCGCCAGCAGCCAAGGACAGGCGCCGTACCAAGAGACCCAGTACTTC. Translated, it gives CASSQGQAPYQETQYF.

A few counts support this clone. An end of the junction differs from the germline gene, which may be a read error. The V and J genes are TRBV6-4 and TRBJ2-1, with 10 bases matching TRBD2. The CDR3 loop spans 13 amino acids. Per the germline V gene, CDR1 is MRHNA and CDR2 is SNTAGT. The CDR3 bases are TGTGCCAGCAGTGACTCGACTAGCGGGTTATCGATCTTC. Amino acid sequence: CASSDSTSGLSIF.

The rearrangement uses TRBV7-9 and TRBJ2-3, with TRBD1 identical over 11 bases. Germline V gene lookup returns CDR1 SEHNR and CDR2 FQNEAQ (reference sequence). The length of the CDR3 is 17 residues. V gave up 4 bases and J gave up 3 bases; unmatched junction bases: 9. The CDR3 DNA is TGTGCCAGCAGCTCGGCAGGTGGGACAGGGGGAACAGATACGCAGTATTTT. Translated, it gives CASSSAGGTGGTDTQYF. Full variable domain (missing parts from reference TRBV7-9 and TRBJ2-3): DTGVSQNPRHKITKRGQNVTFRCDPISEHNRLYWYRQTLGQGPEFLTYFQNEAQLEKSRLLSDRFSAERPKGSFSTLEIQRTEQGDSAMYLCASSSAGGTGGTDTQYFGPGTRLTVL.

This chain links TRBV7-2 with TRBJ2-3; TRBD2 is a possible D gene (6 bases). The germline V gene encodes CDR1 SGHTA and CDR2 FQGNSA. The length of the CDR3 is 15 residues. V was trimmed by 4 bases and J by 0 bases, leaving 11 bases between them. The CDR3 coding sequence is TGTGCCAGCAGCTATAGCGGAGTCAGCACAGATACGCAGTATTTT. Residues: CASSYSGVSTDTQYF.

The chain's CDR3 is CASSKGRKGAVTGELFF. The CDR3 bases are TGTGCCAGCAGCAAGGGGAGAAAGGGGGCGGTCACCGGGGAGCTGTTTTTT. The chain has TRBV5-6 and TRBJ2-2, with 7 bases identical to TRBD1. The CDR3 runs 17 residues. Trimming removed 4 bases from V and 4 bases from J; junction bases left unmatched: 13. CDR1 SGHDT and CDR2 YYEEEE come from the germline V gene.

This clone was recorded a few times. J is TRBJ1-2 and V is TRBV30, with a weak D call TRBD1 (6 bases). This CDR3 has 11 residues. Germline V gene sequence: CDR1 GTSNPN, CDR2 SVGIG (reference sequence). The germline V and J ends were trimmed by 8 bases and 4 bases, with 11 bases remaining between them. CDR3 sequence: CAGQLIYGYTF. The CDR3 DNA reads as TGTGCCGGACAGTTGATCTATGGCTACACCTTC.

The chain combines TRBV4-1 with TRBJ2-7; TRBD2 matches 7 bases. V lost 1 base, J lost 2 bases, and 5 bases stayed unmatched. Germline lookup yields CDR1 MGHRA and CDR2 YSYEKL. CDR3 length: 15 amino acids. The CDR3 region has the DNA TGCGCCAGCAGCCAAGCAACTAGCGAGGCCTACGAGCAGTACTTC. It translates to CASSQATSEAYEQYF.

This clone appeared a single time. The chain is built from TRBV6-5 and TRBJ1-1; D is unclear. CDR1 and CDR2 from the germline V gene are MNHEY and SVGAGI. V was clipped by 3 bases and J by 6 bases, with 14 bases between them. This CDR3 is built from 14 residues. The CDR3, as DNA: TGTGCCAGCAGTTATAGACCAAGGGTGGCTGAAGCTTTCTTT. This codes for CASSYRPRVAEAFF.

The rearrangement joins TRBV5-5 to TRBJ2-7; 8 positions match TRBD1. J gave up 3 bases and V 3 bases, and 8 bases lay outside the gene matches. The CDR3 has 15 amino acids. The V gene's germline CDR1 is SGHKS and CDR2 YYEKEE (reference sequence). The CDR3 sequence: CASSSTGTGFYEQYF. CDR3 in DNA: TGTGCCAGCAGCTCGACCGGGACAGGCTTCTACGAGCAGTACTTC. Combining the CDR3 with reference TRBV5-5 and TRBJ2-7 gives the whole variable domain DAGVTQSPTHLIKTRGQQVTLRCSPISGHKSVSWYQQVLGQGPQFIFQYYEKEERGRGNFPDRFSARQFPNYSSELNVNALLLGDSALYLCASSSTGTGFYEQYFGPGTRLTVT.

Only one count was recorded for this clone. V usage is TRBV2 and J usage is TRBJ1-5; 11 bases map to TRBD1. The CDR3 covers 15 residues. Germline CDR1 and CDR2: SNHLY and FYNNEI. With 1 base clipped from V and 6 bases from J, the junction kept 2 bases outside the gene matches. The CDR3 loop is CASSEGTGGPQPQHF. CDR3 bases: TGTGCCAGCAGTGAAGGGACAGGGGGCCCTCAGCCCCAGCATTTT. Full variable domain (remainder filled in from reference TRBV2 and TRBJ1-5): EPEVTQTPSHQVTQMGQEVILRCVPISNHLYFYWYRQILGQKVEFLVSFYNNEISEKSEIFDDQFSVERPDGSNFTLKIRSTKLEDSAMYFCASSEGTGGPQPQHFGDGTRLSIL.

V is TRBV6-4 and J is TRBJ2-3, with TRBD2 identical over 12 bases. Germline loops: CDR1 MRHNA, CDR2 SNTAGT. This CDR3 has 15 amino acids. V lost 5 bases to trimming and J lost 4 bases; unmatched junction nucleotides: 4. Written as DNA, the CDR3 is TGTGCCAGCAGTCGGACTAGCGGGGACTCAGATACGCAGTATTTT. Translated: CASSRTSGDSDTQYF.

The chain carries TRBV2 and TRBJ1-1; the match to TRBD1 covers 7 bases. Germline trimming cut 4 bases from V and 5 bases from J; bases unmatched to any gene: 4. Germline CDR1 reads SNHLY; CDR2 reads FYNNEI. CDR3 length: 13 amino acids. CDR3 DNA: TGTGCCAGCAGTGCGGACAGGTGGACTGAAGCTTTCTTT. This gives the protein CASSADRWTEAFF.

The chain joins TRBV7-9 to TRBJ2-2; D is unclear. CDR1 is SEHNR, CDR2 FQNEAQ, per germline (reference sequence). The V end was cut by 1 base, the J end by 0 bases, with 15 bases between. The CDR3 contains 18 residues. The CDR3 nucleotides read TGTGCCAGCAGCTTAGTTAGGGCAGGTCTAACGAACACCGGGGAGCTGTTTTTT. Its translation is CASSLVRAGLTNTGELFF.

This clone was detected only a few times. The CDR3 region is CASSYRDRMNTEAFF. The CDR3, as DNA: TGTGCCAGCAGTTACCGGGACCGAATGAACACTGAAGCTTTCTTT. The chain combines TRBV6-5 with TRBJ1-1, with D possibly being TRBD1 (5 bases). V lost 2 bases to trimming and J lost 0 bases, with 10 bases between them. The germline V gene has CDR1 MNHEY and CDR2 SVGAGI. This CDR3 is built from 15 residues.

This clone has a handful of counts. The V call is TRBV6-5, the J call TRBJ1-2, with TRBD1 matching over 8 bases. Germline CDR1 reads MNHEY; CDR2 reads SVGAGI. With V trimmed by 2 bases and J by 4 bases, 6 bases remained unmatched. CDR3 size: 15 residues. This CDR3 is CASSYARTGTYGYTF. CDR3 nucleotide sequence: TGTGCCAGCAGTTACGCCCGGACAGGGACCTATGGCTACACCTTC.

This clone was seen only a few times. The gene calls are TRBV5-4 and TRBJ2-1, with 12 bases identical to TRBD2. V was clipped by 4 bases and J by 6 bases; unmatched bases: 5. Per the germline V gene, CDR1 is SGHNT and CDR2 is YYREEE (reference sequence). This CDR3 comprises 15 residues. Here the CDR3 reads CASSRLAGVRNEQFF. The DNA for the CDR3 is TGTGCCAGCAGCCGACTAGCGGGAGTTCGCAATGAGCAGTTCTTC. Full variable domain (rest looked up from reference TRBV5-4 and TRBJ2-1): ETGVTQSPTHLIKTRGQQVTLRCSSQSGHNTVSWYQQALGQGPQFIFQYYREEENGRGNFPPRFSGLQFPNYSSELNVNALELDDSALYLCASSRLAGVRNEQFFGPGTRLTVL.

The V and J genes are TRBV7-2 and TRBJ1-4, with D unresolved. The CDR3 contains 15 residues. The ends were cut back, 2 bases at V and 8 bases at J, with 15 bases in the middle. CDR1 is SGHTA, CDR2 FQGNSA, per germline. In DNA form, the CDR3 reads TGTGCCAGCAGCTTACTCGCTCGGGAGGGCGAAAAACTGTTTTTT. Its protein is CASSLLAREGEKLFF.

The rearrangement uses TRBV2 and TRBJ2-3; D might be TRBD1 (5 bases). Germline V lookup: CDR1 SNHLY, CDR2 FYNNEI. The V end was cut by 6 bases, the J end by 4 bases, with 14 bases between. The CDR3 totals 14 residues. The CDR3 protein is CASRWRAGPDTQYF. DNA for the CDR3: TGTGCCAGCAGGTGGCGAGCAGGGCCAGATACGCAGTATTTT.

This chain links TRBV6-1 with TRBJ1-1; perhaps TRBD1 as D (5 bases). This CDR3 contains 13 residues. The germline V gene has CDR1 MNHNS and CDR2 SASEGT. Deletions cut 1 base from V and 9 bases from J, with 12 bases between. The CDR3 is CASSEGVGPKAFF. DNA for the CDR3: TGTGCCAGCAGTGAAGGCGTGGGGCCGAAAGCTTTCTTT.

CDR3 region: CASSKYQNTGELFF. In DNA, the CDR3 is TGTGCCAGCAGTAAATATCAAAACACCGGGGAGCTGTTTTTT. The chain combines TRBV7-2 with TRBJ2-2; D call uncertain. The CDR3 is 14 residues long. Between the trimmed V and J ends, which lost 6 bases and 2 bases, there was a span of 10 bases. Germline V gene data show CDR1 as SGHTA and CDR2 as FQGNSA.

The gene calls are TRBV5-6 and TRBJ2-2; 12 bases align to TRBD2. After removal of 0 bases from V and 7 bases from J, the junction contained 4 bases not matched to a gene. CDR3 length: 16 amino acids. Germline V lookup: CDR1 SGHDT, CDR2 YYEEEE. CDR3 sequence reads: CASSLGTSGTVGELFF. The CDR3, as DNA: TGTGCCAGCAGCTTGGGGACTAGCGGGACGGTCGGGGAGCTGTTTTTT.

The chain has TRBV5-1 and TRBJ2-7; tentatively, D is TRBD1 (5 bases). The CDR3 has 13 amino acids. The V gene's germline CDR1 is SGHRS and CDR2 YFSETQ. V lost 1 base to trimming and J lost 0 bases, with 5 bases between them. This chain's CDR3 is CASSLQGSYEQYF. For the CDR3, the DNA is TGCGCCAGCAGCTTGCAGGGCTCCTACGAGCAGTACTTC.

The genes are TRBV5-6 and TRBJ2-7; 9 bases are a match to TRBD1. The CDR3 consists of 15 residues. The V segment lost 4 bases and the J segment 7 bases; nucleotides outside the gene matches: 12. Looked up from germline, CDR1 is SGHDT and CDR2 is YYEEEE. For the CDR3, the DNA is TGTGCCAGCAGCGGGGGGACAGGGAGGACGCGAGAGCAGTACTTC. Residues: CASSGGTGRTREQYF.

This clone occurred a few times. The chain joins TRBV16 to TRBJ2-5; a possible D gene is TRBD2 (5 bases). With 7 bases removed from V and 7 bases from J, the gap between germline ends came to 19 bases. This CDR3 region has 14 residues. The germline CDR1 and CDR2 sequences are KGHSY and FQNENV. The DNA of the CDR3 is TGTGCCAGCATAAACCCACTCGGGGTCGGGACCCAGTACTTC. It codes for CASINPLGVGTQYF.

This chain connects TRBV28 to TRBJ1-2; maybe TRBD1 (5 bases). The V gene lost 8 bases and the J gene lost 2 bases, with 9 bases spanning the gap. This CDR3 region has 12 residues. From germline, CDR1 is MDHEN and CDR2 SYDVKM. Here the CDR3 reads CASGTSNYGYTF. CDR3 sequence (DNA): TGTGCCAGCGGGACCTCGAACTATGGCTACACCTTC.

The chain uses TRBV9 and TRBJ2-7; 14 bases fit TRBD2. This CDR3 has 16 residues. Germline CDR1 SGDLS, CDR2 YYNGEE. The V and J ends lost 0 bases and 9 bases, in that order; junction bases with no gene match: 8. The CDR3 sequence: CASSVEGTSGSLRQYF. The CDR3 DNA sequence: TGTGCCAGCAGCGTAGAGGGGACTAGCGGGAGTTTACGGCAGTACTTC.